These 23 T cell receptor beta chains were all obtained from the same sample, sequenced in a study of human T cells and chemical hapten exposure. The time point was: pre-sensitization, week 0. The treatment here: therapeutic diphenylcyclopropenone sensitization with weekly scalp DPC. TCRdb re-derived calls from the RACE reads in MiXCR, one entry per CDR3 protein. Here the sample spans 270,000 or so distinct CDR3 sequences, about 7.7% being singletons. The specimen comprised whole blood, sampled in connection with sensitization to the hapten diphenylcyclopropenone (DPC). These receptors were collected from a man aged 18-30 years with alopecia areata. Some clones in this sample may be carry-over from other donors' samples.

Of note for this clonotype: Mismatch with germline at one junction end may stem from a read error. This chain joins TRBV27 and TRBJ2-7; tentative D call: TRBD2 (5 bases). Germline CDR1 and CDR2: MNHEY and SMNVEV (reference sequence). The CDR3 has 14 residues. CDR3 DNA sequence: TGTGCCAGCAGCTCCTCGGGAAGCTCCTACGAGCAGTGCTTC. Encoded protein: CASSSSGSSYEQCF.

This clonotype was seen at least ten times. The chain has TRBV3-1 and TRBJ1-1; the D is unclear. Germline V gene data show CDR1 as LGHDT and CDR2 as YNNKEL (reference sequence). Trimming shortened V by 2 bases and J by 0 bases, and 4 bases separated the two germline ends. This CDR3 spans 13 amino acids. The chain's CDR3 is CASSQLLNTEAFF. The CDR3 DNA is TGTGCCAGCAGCCAACTCCTGAACACTGAAGCTTTCTTT.

The gene calls are TRBV4-1 and TRBJ1-2; D is uncertain. CDR3 size: 15 residues. The ends were cut back, 0 bases at V and 2 bases at J, with 10 bases in the middle. CDR1 is MGHRA, CDR2 YSYEKL, per germline. This CDR3 is CASSQDPTPNYGYTF. CDR3 in DNA: TGCGCCAGCAGCCAAGATCCGACACCGAACTATGGCTACACCTTC.

The genes are TRBV5-1 and TRBJ2-3; 10 nucleotides match TRBD2. The V and J ends lost 4 bases and 7 bases, in that order; junction bases with no gene match: 9. The CDR3 spans 15 residues. The germline V gene has CDR1 SGHRS and CDR2 YFSETQ. CDR3 bases: TGCGCCAGCAGCACGTTAGCGGGGGGCCCTAATACGCAGTATTTT. The encoded protein is CASSTLAGGPNTQYF.

The table lists this clonotype with a few counts. This chain connects TRBV15 to TRBJ2-2; TRBD1 matches 7 bases. V lost 0 bases and J lost 2; bases outside the gene matches: 6. Germline loops: CDR1 LNHNV, CDR2 YYDKDF (reference sequence). The CDR3 contains 17 residues. The CDR3 DNA reads TGTGCCACCAGCAGAGATATACAGGGGAGTAACACCGGGGAGCTGTTTTTT. Protein: CATSRDIQGSNTGELFF.

A few counts support this clonotype. This rearrangement joins TRBV4-2 to TRBJ1-5; 7 bases match TRBD1. V dropped 1 base and J dropped 5; count of bases not matched to a gene: 8. The germline CDR1 and CDR2 sequences are LGHNA and YNFKEQ. The CDR3 is 16 residues long. DNA for the CDR3: TGTGCCAGCAGCCAAGCCCCAGGGGGGGTGTATCAGCCCCAGCATTTT. Translated: CASSQAPGGVYQPQHF.

This clonotype appeared a few times. Written as DNA, the CDR3 is TGTGCCAGCAAGATCCGGCTTAACACAGATACGCAGTATTTT. It is translated as CASKIRLNTDTQYF. This rearrangement joins TRBV7-6 to TRBJ2-3; D remains unclear. The CDR3 has 14 amino acids. V was clipped by 7 bases and J by 2 bases, with 13 bases between them. Germline values: CDR1 SGHVS, CDR2 FNYEAQ.

The chain is built from TRBV29-1 and TRBJ2-1, with 8 bases lining up with TRBD1. With V trimmed by 6 bases and J by 8 bases, 9 bases remained unmatched. Looked up from germline, CDR1 is SQVTM and CDR2 is ANQGSEA. CDR3 size: 13 residues. CDR3 region: CSVGQGDIDEQFF. DNA of the CDR3: TGCAGCGTAGGACAGGGAGATATCGATGAGCAGTTCTTC.

V and J are TRBV5-1 and TRBJ1-2; D unresolved. There are 14 residues in the CDR3. V was trimmed by 0 bases and J by 6 bases, leaving 12 bases between them. In germline, CDR1 is SGHRS, CDR2 YFSETQ. This CDR3 is CASSLEAGTDGYTF. The CDR3 region has the DNA TGCGCCAGCAGCTTGGAGGCGGGTACCGATGGCTACACCTTC.

This clonotype was observed a few times. The rearrangement uses TRBV25-1 and TRBJ2-6; D call uncertain. Germline V gene lookup returns CDR1 MGHDK and CDR2 SYGVNS. The V gene lost 8 bases and the J gene lost 2 bases, with 7 bases spanning the gap. CDR3 length: 13 residues. CDR3 sequence (DNA): TGTGCCAGCGTAAGGGCTGGGGCCAACGTCCTGACTTTC. Encoded protein: CASVRAGANVLTF.

This clonotype was seen a few times. V usage is TRBV20-1 and J usage is TRBJ2-5; D is undetermined. The CDR3 spans 13 residues. With 3 bases removed from V and 2 bases from J, the gap between germline ends came to 10 bases. Per the germline V gene, CDR1 is DFQATT and CDR2 is SNEGSKA (reference sequence). CDR3 in amino acids: CSASPDGQETQYF. For the CDR3, the DNA is TGCAGTGCTAGCCCTGACGGACAAGAGACCCAGTACTTC.

This clonotype occurred many times. The rearrangement joins TRBV6-4 to TRBJ2-2, with D perhaps given as TRBD1 or TRBD2 (5 bases each). Germline assignment: CDR1 MRHNA and CDR2 SNTAGT. Trimming removed 2 bases at V and 6 bases at J, with 7 bases between. This CDR3 contains 13 residues. For the CDR3, the DNA is TGTGCCAGCAGTGACAGGGACCCCGGGGAGCTGTTTTTT. This sequence encodes CASSDRDPGELFF.

This clonotype appeared a few times. This chain joins TRBV12-3 or TRBV12-4 and TRBJ2-4, with 9 bases matching TRBD1. The ends lost 3 bases at V and 8 bases at J; junction bases unmatched: 8. The CDR3 is made up of 15 amino acids. CDR3 sequence reads: CASSFARTGADIQYF. The CDR3 coding sequence is TGTGCCAGCAGTTTTGCGAGGACAGGGGCGGACATTCAGTACTTC.

This clonotype was found a few times. The chain carries TRBV2 and TRBJ2-2; D is ambiguous. V was shortened by 3 bases and J by 6 bases, with 8 bases between the two germline ends. The CDR3 has 13 amino acids. Per the germline V gene, CDR1 is SNHLY and CDR2 is FYNNEI. CDR3 DNA sequence: TGTGCCAGCAGTGACAAGGATCCCGGGGAGCTGTTTTTT. This sequence encodes CASSDKDPGELFF.

The V call is TRBV20-1, the J call TRBJ2-7; no reliable D call. The germline V gene encodes CDR1 DFQATT and CDR2 SNEGSKA (reference sequence). This CDR3 has 16 amino acids. DNA of the CDR3: TGCAGCGCTCCCACTCCTCATGGCGGAAGTTTCTACGAGCAGTACTTC. It translates to CSAPTPHGGSFYEQYF.

Ten or more counts support this clonotype. The chain joins TRBV28 to TRBJ2-7, with D possibly being TRBD1 (5 bases). The germline V gene has CDR1 MDHEN and CDR2 SYDVKM. The CDR3 is made up of 15 amino acids. V was pared by 6 bases and J by 0 bases, with 15 bases between. CDR3 protein: CASSLLDTSSYEQYF. The CDR3 DNA follows: TGTGCCAGCAGCCTACTGGACACGAGCTCCTACGAGCAGTACTTC.

This clonotype was seen repeatedly, ten times or more. The J gene is TRBJ1-5, the V gene TRBV15; D is unresolved. The CDR3 sequence is 15 residues long. V was clipped by 0 bases and J by 1 base, with 7 bases between them. Germline lookup yields CDR1 LNHNV and CDR2 YYDKDF (reference sequence). This CDR3 reads CATSRDFGSNQPQHF. DNA of the CDR3: TGTGCCACCAGCAGAGATTTCGGAAGCAATCAGCCCCAGCATTTT. The full variable domain, completed using reference TRBV15 and TRBJ1-5, is DAMVIQNPRYQVTQFGKPVTLSCSQTLNHNVMYWYQQKSSQAPKLLFHYYDKDFNNEADTPDNFQSRRPNTSFCFLDIRSPGLGDTAMYLCATSRDFGSNQPQHFGDGTRLSIL.

This clonotype has a handful of counts. The chain joins TRBV5-5 to TRBJ1-6; 8 nucleotides line up with TRBD1. The germline V gene has CDR1 SGHKS and CDR2 YYEKEE (reference sequence). The CDR3 has 16 amino acids. J gave up 7 bases and V 0 bases, and 6 bases lay outside the gene matches. DNA of the CDR3: TGTGCCAGCAGCTTGGTGCCCACAGGGGGAAATTCACCCCTCCACTTT. Its translation: CASSLVPTGGNSPLHF.

This chain connects TRBV10-3 to TRBJ2-5; D unresolved. This CDR3 spans 13 amino acids. The ends were cut back, 2 bases at V and 2 bases at J, with 6 bases in the middle. CDR1 ENHRY and CDR2 SYGVKD come from the germline V gene. Here the CDR3 reads CAISETVQETQYF. The CDR3 DNA follows: TGTGCCATCAGTGAGACAGTACAAGAGACCCAGTACTTC.

This clonotype was seen more than once but under ten times. The genes are TRBV12-3 or TRBV12-4 and TRBJ2-2, with a weak D call TRBD1 (6 bases). The CDR3 has 15 residues. V lost 4 bases, J lost 0 bases, and 9 bases lay in between. CDR3 in amino acids: CASSSGVSNTGELFF. CDR3 nucleotides: TGTGCCAGCAGTTCAGGGGTTTCGAACACCGGGGAGCTGTTTTTT.

The chain couples TRBV5-5 to TRBJ1-2; D gene unclear. Germline V gene data show CDR1 as SGHKS and CDR2 as YYEKEE (reference sequence). V lost 2 bases, J lost 4 bases, and 27 bases lay in between. The CDR3 length is 19 residues. The CDR3 here is CASSLFYPGPRSGSYGYTF. In nucleotides, the CDR3 is TGTGCCAGCAGCTTATTCTATCCGGGTCCCAGATCAGGAAGCTATGGCTACACCTTC.

The CDR3 nucleotides read TGTGCCATCAACCGGGACAGGGGGCGATGGGGTGAGCAGTTCTTC. Translating gives CAINRDRGRWGEQFF. The rearrangement uses TRBV2 and TRBJ2-1; 12 bases are a match to TRBD1. The CDR3 spans 15 residues. The trim removed 10 bases at V and 9 bases at J, leaving 13 bases unmatched. Per the germline V gene, CDR1 is SNHLY and CDR2 is FYNNEI.

The rearrangement joins TRBV27 to TRBJ1-4; D not certain. Trimming took off 6 bases at V and 4 bases at J, with 9 bases between the two ends. CDR3 length: 13 residues. Germline values: CDR1 MNHEY, CDR2 SMNVEV (reference sequence). The CDR3 loop reads CASRRQVNEKLFF. CDR3 nucleotides: TGTGCCAGCAGACGCCAGGTTAATGAAAAACTGTTTTTT.